This T cell receptor (beta chain) was captured by sequencing in a study of vaccination and CD4 T cells after COVID-19 (dated by TCRdb to 2021 to 2024). Study-wide context: Every convalescent patient had a positive nasal swab PCR test for SARS-CoV-2, with mild disease in nine patients and severe disease in one. The convalescent cohort included six males and four females, with two Hispanic individuals, seven Caucasians, two Asians and one multiracial person. Participants received two doses of either the Pfizer-BioNTech BNT162b2 vaccine (n=8) or the Moderna mRNA-1273 vaccine (n=2). Post-COVID blood samples from convalescent patients were collected a median of about 100 days after diagnosis, with a range of about 30 to 170 days. Post-vaccine blood samples were taken a median of approximately 76 days after the second vaccine dose, with a range of roughly 13 to 250 days. For stimulating the cultures, overlapping spike peptide pools were used, derived from SARS-CoV-2 as well as from the common cold coronaviruses HCoV-NL63, HCoV-OC43 and HCoV-229E. As controls, cultures received a CEFX viral epitope pool (the positive control), an HIV-1 Nef peptide pool (the negative control), or no peptide at all. In around 9 COVID-19 convalescent patients and several infection-naive healthy vaccine recipients, researchers compared the spike-specific CD4+ TCR repertoire from before mRNA vaccination with the repertoire from after. Study-wide conclusions, independent of this receptor: Of the vaccine-specific clones found in convalescent patients, nearly all (304 of 307) were mono-reactive for SARS-CoV-2 spike instead of being cross-reactive with common cold coronaviruses. Among convalescent patients, a median roughly 90% of the SARS-CoV-2-reactive clones seen after vaccination appeared only after vaccination, which suggests priming specific to the vaccine. The number of convalescent patients in the study was relatively small, and the study did not examine early timepoints following natural infection. The median number of SARS-CoV-2-reactive clonotypes rose from 20 to 25 after infection to 30 to 45 after vaccination, but the change was not significant.

Libraries came from PCR. DNA from cultured CD4+ T cells was subjected to TCR sequencing with the Oncomine TCR Beta short-read assay at the Johns Hopkins FTIC core. The QIAamp micro DNA kit was used to extract genomic DNA from the cultured CD4+ T cells. Oncomine TCR Beta libraries from cultured CD4+ T cells were pooled with unique dual indexes and sequenced on an Illumina iSeq 100. The published analysis was carried out like this. Non-productive sequences were removed, and CDR3s that did not start with C, did not end with F or W, or were shorter than 7 amino acids were discarded. The MANAFEST web application identified antigen-specific clonotypes by comparing peptide-stimulated wells against reference wells and other culture wells. To be called positive, a clone needed an FDR below 0.05, an odds ratio above 5, and a productive frequency above 0.1% in at least two of three replicate wells. A clonotype counted as cross-reactive if it showed significant expansion both in the SARS-CoV-2 spike wells and in at least one common cold coronavirus spike condition. Levenshtein distances (stringdist) and unrooted phylogenetic trees (ape) in R version 3.6.1 were used to assess CDR3 homology. In TCRdb, the public reads were trimmed at Q25 with fastp and aligned with MiXCR, with productive beta chains retained. Each entry is one CDR3 protein sequence, shown with its most common DNA and genes. What appears here as the V and J calls and clone size reflects TCRdb's work, not the paper's. The sample includes tens of thousands of distinct CDR3 sequences, with 70% observed a single time. The ten top clones hold approximately 8.6% of the sample.

V is cut by 1 base and J by 9 bases, and the space between the germline ends is 7 bases. As encoded in the germline V gene (reference sequence), CDR1 is LNHNV while CDR2 is YYDKDF. The CDR3 runs 12 residues from the cysteine to the phenylalanine. Kept here is only the CDR3 DNA, which spans 36 bases and is read in frame from base 1. This sample's treatment or condition label indicates: roughly ten-day PBMC culture with coronavirus spike peptide pools or control peptides (ViraFEST assay). The ViraFEST assay, used in the study, expanded antigen-specific T cells with peptide pools and then identified the expanded clonotypes through TCR sequencing. The positive SARS-CoV-2 PCR tests of the convalescent patients were dated from March to December 2020, before the Alpha, Beta and Delta variants emerged in the United States. PBMCs were cultured at approximately 2 million per well in IMDM supplemented with roughly 5% human AB serum and 10 IU/ml IL-2, with approximately 9.2 ug/ml peptide pools added. Half of the culture medium was replaced with fresh IL-2-containing medium on days 3 and 7. CD4+ T cells were isolated after approximately eleven days of culture through negative selection using the EasySep CD4+ T cell isolation kit. Ficoll-Paque Plus gradient centrifugation was used to isolate PBMCs from whole blood, and the isolated PBMCs were then either used fresh or cryopreserved at -140C. Triplicate wells were generally used for each culture condition.

This clonotype appeared a few times. What this receptor recognizes is not known. No qualities accompany the bases; no much larger clone lies one base away. This clonotype was obtained from a human donor who had recovered from COVID-19. Sequenced input: CD4+ T cells from blood, cultured in vitro. The chain couples TRBV15 to TRBJ1-5, with no reliable assignment of the D segment. The nucleotides read TGTGCCACCAGCAGAGGAATCATGCCCCAGCATTTT. This is translated as CATSRGIMPQHF.